The 5 T cell receptor beta chains listed next were all sequenced from one sample in a study of T cells after posttransplantation cyclophosphamide. A marrow graft followed busulfan-fludarabine conditioning, with cyclophosphamide on days +3 and +4. Sequencing used immunoSEQ multiplex PCR; TCRdb keeps in-frame clones, though not all of them. The sample includes about 14,000 clones, none of them occurring once. Specimen: PBMCs, collected 950 to 1,200 days after allogeneic stem cell transplant with posttransplant cyclophosphamide. The receptor set was obtained from a female patient aged 35 to 55 who received an allogeneic stem cell transplant from a related donor, was CMV-positive, and had no GVHD. The T cells may partly be graft donor cells.

This clone was counted at least ten times. V gene TRBV7-2 combines with J gene TRBJ2-3; D perhaps matches TRBD2 (5 bases). Germline lookup yields CDR1 SGHTA and CDR2 FQGNSA. Between the trimmed V and J ends, which lost 2 bases and 0 bases, there was a span of 12 bases. This CDR3 region has 16 residues. The CDR3 region has the DNA TGTGCCAGCAGCTTATATTTCCGGGAAAGCACAGATACGCAGTATTTT. It translates to CASSLYFRESTDTQYF.

This clone was seen only a few times. The chain recombines TRBV25-1 with TRBJ1-2; weak D call: TRBD1 (6 bases). Germline CDR1 MGHDK, CDR2 SYGVNS. Trimming removed 1 base from V and 2 bases from J, with 14 bases in between. This CDR3 is 16 amino acids long. The chain's CDR3 is CASSESGQGTNYGYTF. The CDR3 DNA sequence: TGTGCCAGCAGTGAATCGGGGCAGGGGACAAACTATGGCTACACCTTC.

This clone was observed at least ten times. The V gene is TRBV5-1, the J gene TRBJ2-3; D unresolved. The CDR3 consists of 12 residues. Germline V CDR1 and CDR2: SGHRS, YFSETQ. V was clipped by 1 base and J by 6 bases, with 6 bases between them. In nucleotides, the CDR3 is TGCGCCAGCAGCTTGATCGGGGATACGCAGTATTTT. This translates into CASSLIGDTQYF.

This clone was counted at least ten times. The genes are TRBV27 and TRBJ2-4; 8 bases agree with TRBD2. Germline loops: CDR1 MNHEY, CDR2 SMNVEV (reference sequence). Losses at the gene ends were 6 bases for V and 6 bases for J; bases not matched to a gene: 4. The CDR3 is 13 amino acids. CDR3 coding DNA: TGTGCCAGCAGGTCCGCGGGGGGAAACATTCAGTACTTC. It is translated as CASRSAGGNIQYF.

This clone was recorded many times. A junction boundary mismatches the germline segment, possibly from a read error. This specimen includes other DNA sequences encoding the same CDR3. The rearrangement uses TRBV9 and TRBJ1-2; 7 bases match TRBD1. CDR1 and CDR2 from the germline V gene are SGDLS and YYNGEE. The CDR3 runs to 16 residues. This CDR3 reads CASSVARTGQNYGYTF. The CDR3 nucleotides read TGTGCTAGCAGCGTAGCGAGAACGGGACAGAACTATGGCTACACCTTC.